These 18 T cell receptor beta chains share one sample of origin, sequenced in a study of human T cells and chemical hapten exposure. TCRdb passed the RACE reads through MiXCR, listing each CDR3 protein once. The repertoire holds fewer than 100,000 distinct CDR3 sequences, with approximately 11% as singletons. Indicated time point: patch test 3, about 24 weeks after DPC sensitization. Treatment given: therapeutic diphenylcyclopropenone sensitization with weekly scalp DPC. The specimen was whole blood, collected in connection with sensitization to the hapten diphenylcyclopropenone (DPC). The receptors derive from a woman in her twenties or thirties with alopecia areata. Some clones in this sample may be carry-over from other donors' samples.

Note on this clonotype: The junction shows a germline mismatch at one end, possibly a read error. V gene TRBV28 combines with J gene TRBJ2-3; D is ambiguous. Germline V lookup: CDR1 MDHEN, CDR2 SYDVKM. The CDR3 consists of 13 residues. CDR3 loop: CASCLVATDTQYF. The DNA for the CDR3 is TGTGCCAGCTGTTTAGTGGCAACAGATACGCAGTATTTT.

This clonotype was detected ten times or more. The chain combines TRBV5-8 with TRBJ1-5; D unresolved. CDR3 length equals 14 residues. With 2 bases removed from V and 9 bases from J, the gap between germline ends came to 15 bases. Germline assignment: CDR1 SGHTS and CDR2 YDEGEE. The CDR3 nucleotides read TGTGCCAGCAGCTTCGGACGCCCCGCGACGCCCCAGCATTTT. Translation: CASSFGRPATPQHF.

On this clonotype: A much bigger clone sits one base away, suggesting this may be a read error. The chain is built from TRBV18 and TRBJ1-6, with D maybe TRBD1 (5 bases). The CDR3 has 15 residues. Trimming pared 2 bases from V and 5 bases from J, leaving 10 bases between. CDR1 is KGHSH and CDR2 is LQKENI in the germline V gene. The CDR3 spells CASSPFGTNNSPLHF. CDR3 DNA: TGTGCCAGCTCACCATTTGGGACCAATAATTCACCCCTCCACTTT.

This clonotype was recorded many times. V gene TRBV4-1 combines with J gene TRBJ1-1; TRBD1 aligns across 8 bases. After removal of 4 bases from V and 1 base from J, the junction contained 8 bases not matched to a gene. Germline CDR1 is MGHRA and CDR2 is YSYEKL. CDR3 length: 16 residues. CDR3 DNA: TGCGCCAGCAGCCCCGGACAGGGTAGAGGGAACACTGAAGCTTTCTTT. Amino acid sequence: CASSPGQGRGNTEAFF.

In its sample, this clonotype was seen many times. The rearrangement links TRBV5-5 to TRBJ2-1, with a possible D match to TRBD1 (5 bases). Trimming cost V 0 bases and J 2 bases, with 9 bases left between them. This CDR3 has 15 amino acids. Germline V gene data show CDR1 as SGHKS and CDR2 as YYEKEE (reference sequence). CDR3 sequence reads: CASSLATDTYNEQFF. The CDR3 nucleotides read TGTGCCAGCAGCTTGGCGACAGACACCTACAATGAGCAGTTCTTC.

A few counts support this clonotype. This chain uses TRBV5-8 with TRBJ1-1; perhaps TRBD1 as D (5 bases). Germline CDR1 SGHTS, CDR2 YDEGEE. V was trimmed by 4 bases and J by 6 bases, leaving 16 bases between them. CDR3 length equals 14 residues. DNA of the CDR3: TGTGCCAGCAGCAAACTGGGGCTGAGCTCTGAAGCTTTCTTT. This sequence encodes CASSKLGLSSEAFF. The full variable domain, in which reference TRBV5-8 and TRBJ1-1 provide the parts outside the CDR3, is EAGVTQSPTHLIKTRGQQATLRCSPISGHTSVYWYQQALGLGLQFLLWYDEGEERNRGNFPPRFSGRQFPNYSSELNVNALELEDSALYLCASSKLGLSSEAFFGQGTRLTVV.

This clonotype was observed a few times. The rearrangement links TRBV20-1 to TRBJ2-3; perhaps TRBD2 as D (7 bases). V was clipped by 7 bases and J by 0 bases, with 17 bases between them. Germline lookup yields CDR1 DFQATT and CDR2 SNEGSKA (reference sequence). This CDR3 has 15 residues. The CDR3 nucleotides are TGCAGTGGGTCAAGGGGGGGAACTAGCACAGATACGCAGTATTTT. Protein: CSGSRGGTSTDTQYF.

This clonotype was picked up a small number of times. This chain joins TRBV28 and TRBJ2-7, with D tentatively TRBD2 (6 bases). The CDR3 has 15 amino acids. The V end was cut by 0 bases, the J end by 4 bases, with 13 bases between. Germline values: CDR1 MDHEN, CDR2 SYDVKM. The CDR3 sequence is CASSLWSDGGYEQYF. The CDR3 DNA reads TGTGCCAGCAGTTTATGGTCGGACGGAGGGTACGAGCAGTACTTC.

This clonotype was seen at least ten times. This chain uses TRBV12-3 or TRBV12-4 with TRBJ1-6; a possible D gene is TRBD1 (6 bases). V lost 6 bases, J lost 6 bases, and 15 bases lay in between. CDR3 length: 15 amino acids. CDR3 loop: CASSLGEGGNSPLHF. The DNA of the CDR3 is TGTGCCAGCAGCCTTGGAGAGGGGGGTAATTCACCCCTCCACTTT.

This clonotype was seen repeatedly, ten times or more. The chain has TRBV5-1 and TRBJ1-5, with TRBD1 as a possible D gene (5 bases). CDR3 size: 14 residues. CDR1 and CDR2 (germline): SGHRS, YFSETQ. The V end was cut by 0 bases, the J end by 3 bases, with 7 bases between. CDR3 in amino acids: CASSLGQPNQPQHF. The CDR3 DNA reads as TGCGCCAGCAGCTTGGGACAGCCCAATCAGCCCCAGCATTTT.

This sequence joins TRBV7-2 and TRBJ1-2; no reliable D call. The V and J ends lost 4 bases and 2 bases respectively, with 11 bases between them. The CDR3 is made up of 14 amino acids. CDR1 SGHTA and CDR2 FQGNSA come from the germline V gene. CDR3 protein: CASSSGFGNYGYTF. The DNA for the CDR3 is TGTGCCAGCAGCTCCGGCTTTGGAAACTATGGCTACACCTTC.

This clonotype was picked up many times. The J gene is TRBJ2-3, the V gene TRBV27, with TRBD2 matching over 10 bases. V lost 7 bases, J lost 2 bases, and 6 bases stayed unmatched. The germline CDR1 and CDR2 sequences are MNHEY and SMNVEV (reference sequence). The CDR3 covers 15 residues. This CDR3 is CASTLAGATTDTQYF. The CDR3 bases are TGTGCCAGCACTCTAGCGGGGGCCACCACAGATACGCAGTATTTT.

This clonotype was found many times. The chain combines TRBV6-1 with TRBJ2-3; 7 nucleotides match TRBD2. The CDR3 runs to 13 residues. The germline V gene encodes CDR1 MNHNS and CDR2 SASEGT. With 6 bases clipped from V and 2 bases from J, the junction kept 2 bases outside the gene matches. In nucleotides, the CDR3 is TGTGCCAGCAGGGGGGGGAACACAGATACGCAGTATTTT. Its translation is CASRGGNTDTQYF.

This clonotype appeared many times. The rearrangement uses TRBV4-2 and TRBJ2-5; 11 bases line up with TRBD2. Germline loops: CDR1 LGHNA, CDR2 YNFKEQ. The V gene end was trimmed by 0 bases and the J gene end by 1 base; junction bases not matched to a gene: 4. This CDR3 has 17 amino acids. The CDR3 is CASSQDLAGGVQETQYF. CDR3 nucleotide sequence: TGTGCCAGCAGCCAAGATCTAGCGGGGGGCGTCCAAGAGACCCAGTACTTC.

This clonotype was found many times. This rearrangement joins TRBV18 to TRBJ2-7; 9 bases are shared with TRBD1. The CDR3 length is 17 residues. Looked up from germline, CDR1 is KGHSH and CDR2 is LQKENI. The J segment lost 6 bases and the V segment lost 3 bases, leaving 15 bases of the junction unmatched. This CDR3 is CASSPQLGQGAAGEQYV. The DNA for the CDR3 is TGTGCCAGCTCACCCCAGTTGGGACAGGGCGCCGCGGGCGAGCAGTACGTC.

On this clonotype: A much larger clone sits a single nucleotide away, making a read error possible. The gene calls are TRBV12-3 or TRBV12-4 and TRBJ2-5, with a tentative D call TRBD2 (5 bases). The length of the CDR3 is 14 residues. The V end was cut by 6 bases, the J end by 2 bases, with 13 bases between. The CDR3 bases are TGTGCCAGCAGCCTGATGGACTCGCAAGAGACCCAGTACTTC. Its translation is CASSLMDSQETQYF.

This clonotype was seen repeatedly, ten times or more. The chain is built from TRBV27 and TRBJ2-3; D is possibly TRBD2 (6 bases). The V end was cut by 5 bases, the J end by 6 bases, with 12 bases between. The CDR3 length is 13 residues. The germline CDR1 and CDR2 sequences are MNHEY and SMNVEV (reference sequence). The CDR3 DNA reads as TGTGCCAGCAGTCGGCGGGGCGGGGATACGCAGTATTTT. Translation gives CASSRRGGDTQYF.

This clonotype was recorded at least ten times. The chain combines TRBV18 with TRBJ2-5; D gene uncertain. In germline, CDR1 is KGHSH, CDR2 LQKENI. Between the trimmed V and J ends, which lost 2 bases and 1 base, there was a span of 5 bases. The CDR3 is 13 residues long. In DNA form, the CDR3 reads TGTGCCAGCTCACCAGCACTCCAAGAGACCCAGTACTTC. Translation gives CASSPALQETQYF.